Following are 6 T cell receptor beta chains from one sample sequenced in a study of T-cell reconstitution after alpha-beta-depleted transplantation in children. It was with unique molecular identifiers that the TCRbeta library was prepared. TCRdb reanalysed the PCR reads using MiXCR and keeps one entry per CDR3 protein. The profile shows approximately 520,000 distinct CDR3 sequences, about 30% of them singletons. Specimen: PBMCs from the stem cell graft donor, collected from the stem cell graft. The source is a human donor who donated a stem cell graft to a child with aplastic anemia.

This clonotype has only a few counts. The V and J genes are TRBV29-1 and TRBJ2-3; unclear D gene. CDR3 length equals 15 residues. CDR1 is SQVTM and CDR2 is ANQGSEA in the germline V gene. V was shortened by 7 bases and J by 0 bases, with 17 bases between the two germline ends. The CDR3 nucleotides read TGCAGCGGGGGAACTGACGGGTCTAGCACAGATACGCAGTATTTT. It encodes CSGGTDGSSTDTQYF.

The chain combines TRBV6-5 with TRBJ2-3; the D gene is possibly TRBD2 (6 bases). The length of the CDR3 is 16 residues. V lost 4 bases, J lost 4 bases, and 18 bases lay in between. CDR1 is MNHEY, CDR2 SVGAGI, per germline. This chain's CDR3 is CASSSNREIGADTQYF. The CDR3 region has the DNA TGTGCCAGCAGTTCCAATCGGGAGATCGGCGCAGATACGCAGTATTTT.

This clonotype was seen once. The V call is TRBV18, the J call TRBJ2-1; 7 bases match TRBD1. CDR1 KGHSH and CDR2 LQKENI come from the germline V gene. V was clipped by 3 bases and J by 5 bases; unmatched bases: 4. This CDR3 contains 14 residues. Written as DNA, the CDR3 is TGTGCCAGCTCACCCGGGGACAGAAACAATGAGCAGTTCTTC. This encodes CASSPGDRNNEQFF.

Only a few counts were recorded for this clonotype. The chain couples TRBV11-2 to TRBJ1-1, with D perhaps TRBD1 (5 bases). V was pared by 11 bases and J by 4 bases, with 20 bases between. This CDR3 comprises 14 residues. Germline CDR1 and CDR2: SGHAT and FQNNGV. CDR3 residues: CACIAYLGGTEAFF. The CDR3 DNA reads TGTGCCTGCATAGCGTACCTCGGGGGCACTGAAGCTTTCTTT.

This rearrangement joins TRBV5-1 to TRBJ2-3, with TRBD2 matching 7 bases. The CDR3 loop spans 16 amino acids. Trimming at V came to 4 bases and at J to 4 bases, leaving 12 bases not matched to a gene. The germline V gene has CDR1 SGHRS and CDR2 YFSETQ. This CDR3 is CASSRSSPGGADTQYF. The CDR3 region has the DNA TGCGCCAGCAGCCGTTCCTCCCCGGGAGGTGCAGATACGCAGTATTTT.

The chain has TRBV7-2 and TRBJ1-2; D not resolved. The CDR3 extends over 12 amino acids. CDR1 SGHTA and CDR2 FQGNSA come from the germline V gene. The V gene lost 3 bases and the J gene lost 0 bases, with 2 bases spanning the gap. The CDR3 DNA reads TGTGCCAGCAGCTTCCCTAACTATGGCTACACCTTC. As protein: CASSFPNYGYTF. Full variable domain (rest looked up from reference TRBV7-2 and TRBJ1-2): GAGVSQSPSNKVTEKGKDVELRCDPISGHTALYWYRQSLGQGLEFLIYFQGNSAPDKSGLPSDRFSAERTGGSVSTLTIQRTQQEDSAVYLCASSFPNYGYTFGSGTRLTVV.